Following are 18 T cell receptor beta chains from one sample sequenced in a study of T-cell memory formation after mild COVID-19. In TCRdb, the 5' RACE reads were re-called with MiXCR into one record per CDR3 protein. In the table there are under 650,000 distinct CDR3 sequences, about a sixth of which are singletons. The specimen sequenced was PBMCs or a T cell subset sorted from them (not recorded which). The source is an adult woman who had mild COVID-19 (a few samples of this study predate the infection). Cell type and time point are not known.

The sample holds a few counts of this clonotype. The chain has TRBV29-1 and TRBJ1-2; possibly TRBD1 for D (5 bases). The CDR3 sequence is 11 residues long. Trimming took 6 bases from V and 8 from J, leaving 13 bases between them. From germline, CDR1 is SQVTM and CDR2 ANQGSEA. CDR3 sequence (DNA): TGCAGCGTCCCCCAGGGCGACGGCTACACCTTC. Translation gives CSVPQGDGYTF.

In this sample, this clonotype turned up many times. The CDR3 DNA reads TGTGCCAGCAGCGTAGGTCAAGGGACCTACGAGCAGTACTTC. This sequence encodes CASSVGQGTYEQYF. The V and J genes are TRBV9 and TRBJ2-7; D is unresolved. V gave up 0 bases and J gave up 2 bases, with 9 bases separating them. Per the germline V gene, CDR1 is SGDLS and CDR2 is YYNGEE. The CDR3 is 14 amino acids.

The rearrangement uses TRBV7-8 and TRBJ2-7; no reliable D call. The CDR3 has 16 amino acids. V dropped 5 bases and J dropped 3 bases, with 20 bases sitting between them. CDR1 is SGHVS and CDR2 is FQNEAQ in the germline V gene. This CDR3 is CASSPQSYSESYEQYF. Here the CDR3 DNA reads TGTGCCAGCAGCCCCCAATCGTACAGCGAGAGCTACGAGCAGTACTTC.

This clonotype occurred once. V gene TRBV3-1 combines with J gene TRBJ1-1; maybe TRBD1 (5 bases). This CDR3 region has 15 residues. Germline-derived CDR1 and CDR2 are LGHDT and YNNKEL (reference sequence). The ends were cut back, 1 base at V and 1 base at J, with 10 bases in the middle. The CDR3 here is CASSQGQGWNTEAFF. As DNA, the CDR3 is TGTGCCAGCAGCCAAGGGCAGGGTTGGAACACTGAAGCTTTCTTT.

This chain links TRBV3-1 with TRBJ1-1; 8 nucleotides line up with TRBD1. Germline CDR1 reads LGHDT; CDR2 reads YNNKEL (reference sequence). This CDR3 is built from 14 residues. The trim removed 11 bases at V and 0 bases at J, leaving 8 bases unmatched. CDR3 coding DNA: TGTGCCTCCTCCTGGGGACAGGTGAACACTGAAGCTTTCTTT. It codes for CASSWGQVNTEAFF. The whole variable domain, remainder taken from reference TRBV3-1 and TRBJ1-1, is DTAVSQTPKYLVTQMGNDKSIKCEQNLGHDTMYWYKQDSKKFLKIMFSYNNKELIINETVPNRFSPKSPDKAHLNLHINSLELGDSAVYFCASSWGQVNTEAFFGQGTRLTVV.

This clonotype was picked up a small number of times. This chain connects TRBV24-1 to TRBJ2-5; TRBD1 matches 8 bases. The J segment lost 9 bases and the V segment lost 4 bases, leaving 9 bases of the junction unmatched. Germline loops: CDR1 KGHDR, CDR2 SFDVKD. This CDR3 is built from 14 residues. CDR3 in DNA: TGTGCCACCAGTGACCCCGGACAGGGTAGGGCCCAGTACTTC. The encoded protein is CATSDPGQGRAQYF.

The table lists this clonotype with a few counts. The V call is TRBV5-4, the J call TRBJ1-1, with D maybe TRBD1 (6 bases). Germline assignment: CDR1 SGHNT and CDR2 YYREEE (reference sequence). Trimming stripped 3 bases from V and 0 bases from J, with 15 bases between. The CDR3 is 16 amino acids. CDR3 loop: CASSWGLQGMNTEAFF. The CDR3 DNA reads TGTGCCAGCAGCTGGGGACTTCAGGGGATGAACACTGAAGCTTTCTTT.

V and J are TRBV12-3 or TRBV12-4 and TRBJ2-7; 7 nucleotides match TRBD1. The length of the CDR3 is 16 residues. V lost 6 bases and J lost 5; bases outside the gene matches: 16. In DNA form, the CDR3 reads TGTGCCAGCAGCAGAACAGGGGACCCCTCCCGGAACGAGCAGTACTTC. Amino acids: CASSRTGDPSRNEQYF.

This clonotype was counted ten times or more. The chain uses TRBV4-1 and TRBJ1-2; the D gene is possibly TRBD1 (6 bases). Trimming cost V 3 bases and J 5 bases, with 16 bases left between them. The length of the CDR3 is 15 residues. Looked up from germline, CDR1 is MGHRA and CDR2 is YSYEKL. CDR3 sequence reads: CASSHPGGGEYGYTF. As DNA, the CDR3 is TGCGCCAGCAGCCACCCTGGAGGGGGGGAATATGGCTACACCTTC.

This clonotype has a handful of counts. The chain links TRBV3-1 to TRBJ1-1, with 7 nucleotides matching TRBD1. The V gene end was trimmed by 7 bases and the J gene end by 0 bases; junction bases not matched to a gene: 8. The CDR3 runs 15 residues. The germline gives CDR1 LGHDT, CDR2 YNNKEL (reference sequence). The DNA for the CDR3 is TGTGCCAGCAACGCAGGACAGGTGATGAACACTGAAGCTTTCTTT. It codes for CASNAGQVMNTEAFF.

This chain uses TRBV3-1 with TRBJ1-5, with 8 bases fitting TRBD1. V shed 4 bases, J shed 0 bases, and the junction held 14 bases outside the gene matches. Germline V CDR1 and CDR2: LGHDT, YNNKEL (reference sequence). The CDR3 totals 19 residues. Here the CDR3 reads CASSLTGKGTGNSNQPQHF. CDR3 in DNA: TGTGCCAGCAGCCTAACCGGCAAAGGGACAGGCAATAGCAATCAGCCCCAGCATTTT.

As to this clonotype: The junction and the germline gene differ at one end; a read error may be behind it. The rearrangement joins TRBV20-1 to TRBJ2-3; 11 nucleotides agree with TRBD2. The CDR3 totals 15 residues. Germline CDR1 reads DFQATT; CDR2 reads SNEGSKA (reference sequence). CDR3 sequence: CSARGASGGTDTQYF. In DNA form, the CDR3 reads TGCAGTGCAAGAGGGGCTAGCGGGGGGACAGATACGCAGTATTTT.

The chain links TRBV11-1 to TRBJ2-7, with a possible D match to TRBD1 (6 bases). The CDR3 length is 14 residues. The germline V and J ends were trimmed by 4 bases and 6 bases, with 16 bases remaining between them. Germline-derived CDR1 and CDR2 are SGHAT and FQDESV (reference sequence). The DNA for the CDR3 is TGTGCCAGCAGCTATAGGGGGAACTCCGCCGAGCAGTACTTC. Residues: CASSYRGNSAEQYF.

CDR3 amino acids: CASSIDPGSGTEAFF. The CDR3 DNA reads TGTGCCAGTAGTATAGATCCGGGGAGTGGCACTGAAGCTTTCTTT. The V call is TRBV19, the J call TRBJ1-1; D ambiguous. V was trimmed by 0 bases and J by 4 bases, leaving 12 bases between them. The germline V gene has CDR1 LNHDA and CDR2 SQIVND (reference sequence). This CDR3 has 15 amino acids.

Many counts were recorded for this clonotype. The chain joins TRBV5-1 to TRBJ2-6; D is uncertain. This CDR3 has 16 residues. Germline-derived CDR1 and CDR2 are SGHRS and YFSETQ. The V gene lost 4 bases and the J gene lost 0 bases, with 11 bases spanning the gap. The CDR3 DNA sequence: TGCGCCAGCAGCGTCCCCCAGAGCTCTGGGGCCAACGTCCTGACTTTC. Translated, it gives CASSVPQSSGANVLTF.

This clonotype was found many times. The CDR3 DNA follows: TGCGCCAGCAGCGGGACTAGCGGTTACAATGAGCAGTTCTTC. Translation: CASSGTSGYNEQFF. The genes are TRBV5-1 and TRBJ2-1; TRBD2 agrees at 11 bases. This CDR3 region has 14 residues. V shed 4 bases and J 4 bases; nucleotides not matched to a gene: 1. From germline, CDR1 is SGHRS and CDR2 YFSETQ.

The chain joins TRBV20-1 to TRBJ2-5, with D possibly TRBD1 on 6 matching bases. The length of the CDR3 is 14 residues. V was pared by 4 bases and J by 2 bases, with 14 bases between. Germline CDR1 reads DFQATT; CDR2 reads SNEGSKA (reference sequence). The chain's CDR3 is CSAIGRGVQETQYF. The CDR3 coding sequence is TGCAGTGCTATAGGCAGGGGAGTTCAAGAGACCCAGTACTTC.

This chain uses TRBV7-9 with TRBJ2-4, with TRBD2 matching 13 bases. Trimming removed 5 bases from V and 5 bases from J; junction bases left unmatched: 12. Germline CDR1 and CDR2: SEHNR and FQNEAQ (reference sequence). The CDR3 length is 18 residues. CDR3 in DNA: TGTGCCAGCAGCCAACCCCAGGGACTAGCGGGGAAGGAAAACATTCAGTACTTC. Translation gives CASSQPQGLAGKENIQYF.